Following are 7 T cell receptor beta chains from one sample sequenced in a study of cytotoxic CD8 clonotypes in ibrutinib-treated CLL. The method was immunoSEQ multiplex PCR; TCRdb's version includes in-frame clones alone and lacks a portion of them. Of 110,000 to 150,000 clones in the sample, 91% were seen once. Sequenced material: PBMCs, taken after 12 months of ibrutinib treatment. These receptors all come from a human donor with chronic lymphocytic leukemia.

The rearrangement joins TRBV14 to TRBJ2-1; a possible D gene is TRBD1 (5 bases). This CDR3 spans 13 amino acids. Trimming cost V 1 base and J 11 bases, with 12 bases left between them. The germline V gene encodes CDR1 SGHDN and CDR2 FVKESK. DNA for the CDR3: TGTGCCAGCAGCCAAGCCCCTGGGGCAAAGCAGTTCTTC. Amino acids: CASSQAPGAKQFF. Full variable domain (rest looked up from reference TRBV14 and TRBJ2-1): EAGVTQFPSHSVIEKGQTVTLRCDPISGHDNLYWYRRVMGKEIKFLLHFVKESKQDESGMPNNRFLAERTGGTYSTLKVQPAELEDSGVYFCASSQAPGAKQFFGPGTRLTVL.

The chain has TRBV11-2 and TRBJ2-6; a possible D gene is TRBD2 (5 bases). The CDR3 contains 16 residues. Germline lookup yields CDR1 SGHAT and CDR2 FQNNGV. V lost 3 bases, J lost 2 bases, and 11 bases lay in between. CDR3 sequence reads: CASSLRGNTGANVLTF. CDR3 bases: TGTGCCAGCAGCTTGCGAGGGAATACTGGGGCCAACGTCCTGACTTTC.

J is TRBJ2-1 and V is TRBV9; D may be TRBD1 or TRBD2 (7 bases each). Germline V CDR1 and CDR2: SGDLS, YYNGEE. This CDR3 spans 16 amino acids. V shed 2 bases and J shed 2 bases, with 14 bases lying between them. CDR3 residues: CASSVWDSGTYNEQFF. The CDR3 nucleotides read TGTGCCAGCAGCGTTTGGGACAGCGGGACCTACAATGAGCAGTTCTTC. Variable domain in full (rest from reference TRBV9 and TRBJ2-1): DSGVTQTPKHLITATGQRVTLRCSPRSGDLSVYWYQQSLDQGLQFLIQYYNGEERAKGNILERFSAQQFPDLHSELNLSSLELGDSALYFCASSVWDSGTYNEQFFGPGTRLTVL.

This chain connects TRBV28 to TRBJ1-3, with D possibly TRBD1 on 5 matching bases. The CDR3 is 15 residues long. The V end was cut by 8 bases, the J end by 0 bases, with 14 bases between. CDR1 and CDR2 (germline): MDHEN, SYDVKM. CDR3 protein: CASGGRRYSGNTIYF. Here the CDR3 DNA reads TGTGCCAGCGGGGGACGGCGGTACTCTGGAAACACCATATATTTT. Full variable domain (missing parts from reference TRBV28 and TRBJ1-3): DVKVTQSSRYLVKRTGEKVFLECVQDMDHENMFWYRQDPGLGLRLIYFSYDVKMKEKGDIPEGYSVSREKKERFSLILESASTNQTSMYLCASGGRRYSGNTIYFGEGSWLTVV.

This clone came up once. This chain connects TRBV7-9 to TRBJ2-4, with TRBD2 matching 11 bases. V shed 5 bases, J shed 0 bases, and the junction held 3 bases outside the gene matches. Germline CDR1 and CDR2: SEHNR and FQNEAQ (reference sequence). The CDR3 is made up of 16 amino acids. CDR3 region: CASSRTSGLAKNIQYF. DNA of the CDR3: TGTGCCAGCAGCAGGACTAGCGGGCTAGCCAAAAACATTCAGTACTTC.

This chain uses TRBV25-1 with TRBJ1-3, with D uncertain. The ends were cut back, 5 bases at V and 6 bases at J, with 17 bases in the middle. This CDR3 region has 15 residues. The germline V gene encodes CDR1 MGHDK and CDR2 SYGVNS. This CDR3 reads CASSWGTAGKNTIYF. The DNA for the CDR3 is TGTGCCAGCAGTTGGGGAACTGCGGGAAAAAACACCATATATTTT.

The CDR3 region has the DNA TGTGCCAGCAGGAGAAAGGCTGCCCACTACGAGCAGTACTTC. This codes for CASRRKAAHYEQYF. The chain recombines TRBV25-1 with TRBJ2-7; D unresolved. Germline lookup yields CDR1 MGHDK and CDR2 SYGVNS. Trimming cost V 6 bases and J 3 bases, with 15 bases left between them. The CDR3 sequence is 14 residues long.